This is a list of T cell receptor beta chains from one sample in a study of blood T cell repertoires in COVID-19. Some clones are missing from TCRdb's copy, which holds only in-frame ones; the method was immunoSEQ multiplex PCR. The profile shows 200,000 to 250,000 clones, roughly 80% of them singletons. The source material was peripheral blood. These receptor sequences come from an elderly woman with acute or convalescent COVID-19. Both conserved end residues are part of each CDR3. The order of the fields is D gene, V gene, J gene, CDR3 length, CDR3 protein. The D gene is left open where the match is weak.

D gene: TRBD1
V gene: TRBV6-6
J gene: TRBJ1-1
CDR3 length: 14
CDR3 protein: CASSRRDSFPEAFF

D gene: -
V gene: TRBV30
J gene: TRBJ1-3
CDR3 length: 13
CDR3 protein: CAWSPGPGNTIYF

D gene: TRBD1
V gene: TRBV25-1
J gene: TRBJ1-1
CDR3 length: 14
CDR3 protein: CASSVNTGDTEAFF

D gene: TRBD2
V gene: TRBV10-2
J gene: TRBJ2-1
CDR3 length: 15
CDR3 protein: CASSWGKAGPGEQFF

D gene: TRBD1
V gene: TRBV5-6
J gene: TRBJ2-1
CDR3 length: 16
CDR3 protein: CASSLGDRGLVKEQFF

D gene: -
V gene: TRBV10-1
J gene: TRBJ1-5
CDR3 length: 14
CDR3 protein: CASSDRTGNQPQHF

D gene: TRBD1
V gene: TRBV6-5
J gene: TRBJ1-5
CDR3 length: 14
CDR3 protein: CASCPLTGNQPQHF

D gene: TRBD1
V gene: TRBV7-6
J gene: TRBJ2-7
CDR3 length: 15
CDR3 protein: CASSLAQGAPYEQYF

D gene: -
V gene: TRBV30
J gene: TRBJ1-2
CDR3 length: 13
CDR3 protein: CAWSRDRPYGYTF

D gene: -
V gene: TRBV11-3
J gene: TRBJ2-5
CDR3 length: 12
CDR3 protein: CASSFPGETQYF

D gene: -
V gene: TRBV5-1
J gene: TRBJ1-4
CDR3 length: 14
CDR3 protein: CASSLGGISEKLFF

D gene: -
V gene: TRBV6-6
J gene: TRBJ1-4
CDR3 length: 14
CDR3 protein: CASSYSEANEKLFF

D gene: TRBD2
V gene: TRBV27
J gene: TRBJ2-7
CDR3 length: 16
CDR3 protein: CASRKDGTTNPYEQYF

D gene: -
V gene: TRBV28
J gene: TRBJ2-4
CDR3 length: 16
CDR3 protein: CASSPLPSLAKNIQYF

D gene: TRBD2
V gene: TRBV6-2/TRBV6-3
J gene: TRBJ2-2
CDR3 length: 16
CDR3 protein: CASSYGAGTNTGELFF

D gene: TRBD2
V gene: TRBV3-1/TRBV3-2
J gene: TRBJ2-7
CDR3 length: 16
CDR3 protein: CASSQGSSGIAYEQYF

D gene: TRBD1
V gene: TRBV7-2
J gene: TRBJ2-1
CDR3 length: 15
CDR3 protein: CASSHDRGPYNEQFF

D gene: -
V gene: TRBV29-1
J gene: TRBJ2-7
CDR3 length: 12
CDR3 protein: CSVQGDGYEQYF

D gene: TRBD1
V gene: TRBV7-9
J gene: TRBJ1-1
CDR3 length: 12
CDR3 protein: CASSLVDRAAFF

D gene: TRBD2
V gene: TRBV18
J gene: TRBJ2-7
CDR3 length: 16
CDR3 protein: CASSPSSGPPSYEQYF

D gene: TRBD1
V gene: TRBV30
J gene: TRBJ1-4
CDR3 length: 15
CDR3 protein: CAWSIEGQGGEKLFF

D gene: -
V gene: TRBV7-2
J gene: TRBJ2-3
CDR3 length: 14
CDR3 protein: CASSLGASTDTQYF

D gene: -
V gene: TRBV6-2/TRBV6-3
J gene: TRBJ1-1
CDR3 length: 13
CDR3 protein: CASSYSTGTEAFF

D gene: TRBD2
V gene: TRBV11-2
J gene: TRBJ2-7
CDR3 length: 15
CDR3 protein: CASSLGLAEAYEQYF

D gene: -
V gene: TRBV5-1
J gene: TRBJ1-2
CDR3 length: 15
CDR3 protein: CASSGSGGVGSGYTF

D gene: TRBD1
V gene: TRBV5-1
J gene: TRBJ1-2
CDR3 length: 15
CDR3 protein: CASTPPRDRVRRVTF

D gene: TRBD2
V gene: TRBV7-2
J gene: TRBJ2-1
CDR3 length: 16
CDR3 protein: CASSLVNLAGVNEQFF

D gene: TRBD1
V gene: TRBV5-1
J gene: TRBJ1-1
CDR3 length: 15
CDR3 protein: CASSPDRGFNTEAFF

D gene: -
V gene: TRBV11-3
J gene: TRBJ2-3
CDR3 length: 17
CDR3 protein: CASSNPGGKRTTDTQYF

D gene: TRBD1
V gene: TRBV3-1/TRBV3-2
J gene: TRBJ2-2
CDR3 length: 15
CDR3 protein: CASSQAGGGTGELFF

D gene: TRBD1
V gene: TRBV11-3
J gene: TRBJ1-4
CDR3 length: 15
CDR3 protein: CASSLAAGGGEKLFF

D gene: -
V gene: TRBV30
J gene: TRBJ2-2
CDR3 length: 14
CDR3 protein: CAWMGAANTGELFF

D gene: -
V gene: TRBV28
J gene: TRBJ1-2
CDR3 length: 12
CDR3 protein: CASRPANYGYTF

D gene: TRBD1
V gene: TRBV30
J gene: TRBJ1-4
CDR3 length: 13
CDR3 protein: CAWTDRGSEKLFF

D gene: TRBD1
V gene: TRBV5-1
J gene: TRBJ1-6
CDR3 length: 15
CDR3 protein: CASSRGQAEDSPLHF

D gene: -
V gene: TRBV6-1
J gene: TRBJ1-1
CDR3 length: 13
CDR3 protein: CASSELRQSEAFF

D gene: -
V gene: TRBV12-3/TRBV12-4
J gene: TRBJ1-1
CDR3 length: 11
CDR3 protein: CASSLGTHSSF